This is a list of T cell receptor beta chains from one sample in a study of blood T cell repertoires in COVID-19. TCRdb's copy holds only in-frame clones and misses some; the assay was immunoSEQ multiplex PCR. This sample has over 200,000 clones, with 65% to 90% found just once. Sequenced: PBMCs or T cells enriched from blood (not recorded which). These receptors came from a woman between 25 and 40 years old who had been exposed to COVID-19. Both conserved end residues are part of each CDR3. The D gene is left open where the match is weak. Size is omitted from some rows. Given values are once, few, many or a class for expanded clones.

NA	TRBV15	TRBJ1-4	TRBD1	TGTGCCACCGGCTCACAGGGGGCAGGGGAAAAACTGTTTTTT	CATGSQGAGEKLFF
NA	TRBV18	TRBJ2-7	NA	TGTGCCAGCTCACTGGAAGCCGGGTACGAGCAGTACTTC	CASSLEAGYEQYF
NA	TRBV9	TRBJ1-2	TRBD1	TGTGCCAGCAGCCTCCGTCCCGGGACAGGGAACTATGGCTACACCTTC	CASSLRPGTGNYGYTF
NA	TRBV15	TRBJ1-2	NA	TGTGCCACCAGCAGAGGCGCGCCAGAGGGCTATGGCTACACCTTC	CATSRGAPEGYGYTF
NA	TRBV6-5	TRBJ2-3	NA	TGTGCCAGCAGTTACTCAGGACTGGGGAGCACAGATACGCAGTATTTT	CASSYSGLGSTDTQYF
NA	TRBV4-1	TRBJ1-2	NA	TGCGCCAGCAGCCAAGAGGGGGCTAGCTATGGCTACACCTTC	CASSQEGASYGYTF
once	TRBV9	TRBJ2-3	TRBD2	TGTGCCAGCAGTAGAACTAGCGGGGGGGCACCTGGCACAGATACGCAGTATTTT	CASSRTSGGAPGTDTQYF
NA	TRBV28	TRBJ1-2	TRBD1	TGTGCCAGCAGTGTCCAACCAGGGGGCTATGGCTACACCTTC	CASSVQPGGYGYTF
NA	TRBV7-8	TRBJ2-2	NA	TGTGCCAGCAGCTTATTAGCGCAGGCGAACACCGGGGAGCTGTTTTTT	CASSLLAQANTGELFF
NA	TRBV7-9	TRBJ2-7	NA	TGTGCCAGCAGCCTGGGGCACTTAGTAGGTTACGAGCAGTACTTC	CASSLGHLVGYEQYF
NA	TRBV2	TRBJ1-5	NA	TGTGCCAGCAGCCACTTTAGGACTTCTAGCAATCAGCCCCAGCATTTT	CASSHFRTSSNQPQHF
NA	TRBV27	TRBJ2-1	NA	TGTGCCAGCAGTCCCCAGGGCAATGAGCAGTTCTTC	CASSPQGNEQFF
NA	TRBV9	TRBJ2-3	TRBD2	TGTGCCAGCAGCCCTCCCCGGGGGGGAAGCACAGATACGCAGTATTTT	CASSPPRGGSTDTQYF
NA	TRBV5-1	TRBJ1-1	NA	TGCGCCAGCAGTTCCCTCGAGGGGAACACTGAAGCTTTCTTT	CASSSLEGNTEAFF
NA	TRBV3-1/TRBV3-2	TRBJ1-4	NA	TGTGCCAGCAGCCCCCATTTCGACCCCGGACAGCGAGATGGGGTTGAAAAACTGTTTTTT	CASSPHFDPGQRDGVEKLFF
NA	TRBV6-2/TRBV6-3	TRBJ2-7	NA	TGTGCCAGCAGTCTATCGGCCTACGAGCAGTACTTC	CASSLSAYEQYF
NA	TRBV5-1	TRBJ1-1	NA	TGCGCCAGCAGCTCGCAATCAGGGACACCGCGAGCTTTCTTT	CASSSQSGTPRAFF
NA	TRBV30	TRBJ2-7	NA	TGTGCCTGTATAATAGGAGGGTCTCTCTACGAGCAGTACTTC	CACIIGGSLYEQYF
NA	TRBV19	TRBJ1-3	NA	TGTGCCAGTAGTATTGGAGACAGGTTACTCTCTGGAAACACCATATATTTT	CASSIGDRLLSGNTIYF
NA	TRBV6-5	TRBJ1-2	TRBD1	TGTGCCAGCAGTTACCTGACAGGGTCTAAAGGCTACACCTTC	CASSYLTGSKGYTF
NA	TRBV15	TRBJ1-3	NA	TGTGCCACCAGCAGAGATCTAAGCTCTGGAAACACCATATATTTT	CATSRDLSSGNTIYF
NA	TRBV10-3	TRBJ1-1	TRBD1	TGTGCCATCAGGGTGGCCAGGGGGCTTACTGAAGCTTTCTTT	CAIRVARGLTEAFF
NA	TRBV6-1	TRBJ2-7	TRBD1	TGTGCCAGCAGTGAAGACAGGGGGCACTACGAGCAGTACTTC	CASSEDRGHYEQYF